The T cell receptor (beta chain) described here comes from a study of patients and donors after allogeneic stem cell transplantation (dated by TCRdb to between 2020 and 2021). Receptor amplification or capture employed RT-PCR. The run used a NextSeq 550. TCRdb trimmed public reads at Q25 via fastp, called clones via MiXCR and kept in-frame beta chains. Every entry covers one CDR3 protein and lists the most common genes and DNA from its rows. For this sample the table gives 200,000 to 250,000 distinct CDR3 sequences, of which less than 15% were detected only once. The ten most abundant clones make up around 10% of the sample. For this clonotype: No antigen is known for it. Qualities for individual bases were not recorded, and no much larger clone is one base off.

Its CDR3 holds 17 amino acids, cysteine through phenylalanine. Of all the DNA, just the CDR3 is kept, 51 bases in frame from base 1. The clonotype originates from a human donor who was either an allogeneic HSCT recipient or a stem cell or donor lymphocyte infusion donor (not recorded which). It is not recorded whose cells these are; they may come from a transplant donor. The sequenced material came from blood, either unsorted or a sorted T cell fraction (not recorded which). The rearrangement combines TRBV12-2 with TRBJ2-3; the table calls TRBD2, which could not be checked here. TRBV12-2 is a pseudogene segment. The DNA reads as follows: TGTGCAAGTCGCTTAGCGACTAGCAGAACAAGTACAGATACGCAGTATTTT. Its translation is CASRLATSRTSTDTQYF.